The rows below give T cell receptor beta chains drawn from one sample of a study of blood T cells in healthy people across ages. MiXCR, applied by TCRdb to the 5' RACE reads, yields one record per CDR3 protein. Of 700,000 to 1,000,000 distinct CDR3 sequences listed, roughly 44% are singletons. Sequenced sample: blood. These receptors were obtained from a man in his 60s in good health. The CDR3 runs from the conserved cysteine through the conserved F or W. D genes are given only for firm matches. For some rows the clone size is stated as once, few or many, or as a class when expanded; others skip it.

j_call | d_call | v_call | clone_size | cdr3_aa | cdr3_nt
TRBJ2-7 | TRBD1 | TRBV12-3/TRBV12-4 | many | CASSTWTGSYEQYF | TGTGCCAGCAGTACCTGGACAGGCTCCTACGAGCAGTACTTC
TRBJ2-7 | TRBD2 | TRBV3-1 | . | CASSQAALAGLEQYF | TGTGCCAGCAGCCAAGCTGCTCTAGCGGGGTTAGAGCAGTACTTC
TRBJ2-7 | . | TRBV29-1 | once | CSVWSGTAYEQYF | TGCAGCGTGTGGTCAGGGACCGCCTACGAGCAGTACTTC
TRBJ2-3 | TRBD2 | TRBV7-2 | few | CASSLGFASGGAHTQYF | TGTGCCAGCAGCTTAGGGTTCGCGAGCGGGGGGGCTCATACGCAGTATTTT
TRBJ2-7 | . | TRBV11-2 | . | CASIPFSPYEQYF | TGTGCCAGCATTCCATTCTCGCCCTACGAGCAGTACTTC
TRBJ2-1 | . | TRBV5-6 | few | CASSLYDNEQFF | TGTGCCAGCAGCTTGTACGACAATGAGCAGTTCTTC
TRBJ2-1 | . | TRBV28 | . | CANLGTNEQFF | TGTGCCAACCTCGGAACCAATGAGCAGTTCTTC
TRBJ1-1 | TRBD1 | TRBV20-1 | few | CSARKGALNTEAFF | TGCAGTGCTAGAAAGGGGGCTCTGAACACTGAAGCTTTCTTT
TRBJ2-7 | TRBD1 | TRBV9 | few | CASSDGDRSIYEQYF | TGTGCCAGCAGCGACGGGGACAGGTCGATATACGAGCAGTACTTC
TRBJ1-2 | . | TRBV6-5 | . | CASSHRSIQGSYGYIF | TGTGCCAGCAGTCACCGATCGATACAGGGATCCTATGGCTACATCTTC
TRBJ1-2 | . | TRBV21-1 | . | CASMNIPEPFFNYGYTF | TGTGCCAGCATGAACATACCGGAACCGTTTTTTAACTATGGCTACACCTTC
TRBJ2-7 | TRBD2 | TRBV27 | . | CASSPRTSGGLDEQYF | TGTGCCAGCAGTCCGCGGACTAGCGGGGGATTGGATGAGCAGTACTTC
TRBJ2-3 | . | TRBV11-3 | . | CASSSRPLSADTQYF | TGTGCCAGCAGCTCACGTCCGCTTAGCGCAGATACGCAGTATTTT
TRBJ1-1 | TRBD1 | TRBV5-5 | . | CASSHAGGAYTEAFF | TGTGCCAGCAGCCACGCAGGGGGCGCATACACTGAAGCTTTCTTT
TRBJ2-5 | TRBD2 | TRBV29-1 | . | CSAGGGSGETQYF | TGCAGCGCGGGGGGGGGCTCGGGTGAGACCCAGTACTTC
TRBJ2-5 | TRBD1 | TRBV20-1 | . | CSARAGTGGTNEQYF | TGCAGTGCTAGGGCCGGGACAGGGGGTACGAATGAGCAGTACTTC
TRBJ2-7 | TRBD2 | TRBV7-2 | few | CASSLSGVSSYEQYF | TGTGCCAGCAGCTTAAGCGGGGTTAGCTCCTACGAGCAGTACTTC
TRBJ1-5 | TRBD1 | TRBV10-3 | . | CAISESRTGGDQPQHF | TGTGCCATCAGTGAGTCGCGGACAGGGGGCGATCAGCCCCAGCATTTT
TRBJ2-7 | . | TRBV5-6 | few | CASSLVGEGPYEQYF | TGTGCCAGCAGCTTGGTCGGGGAAGGTCCATACGAGCAGTACTTC
TRBJ2-3 | TRBD2 | TRBV4-2 | . | CASSLRLAGFTDTQYF | TGTGCCAGCAGCCTCAGACTAGCGGGATTCACAGATACGCAGTATTTT
TRBJ2-5 | . | TRBV7-2 | . | CASSLVWGAQETQYF | TGTGCCAGCAGCTTAGTTTGGGGGGCGCAAGAGACCCAGTACTTC
TRBJ2-7 | TRBD2 | TRBV20-1 | . | CSARLAGAGEQYF | TGCAGTGCTAGACTAGCGGGGGCCGGGGAGCAGTACTTC
TRBJ2-7 | . | TRBV6-2/TRBV6-3 | . | CASSYSRTANNEQYF | TGTGCCAGCAGTTACTCTAGGACAGCGAACAATGAGCAGTACTTC
TRBJ2-1 | . | TRBV12-3/TRBV12-4 | few | CASSSPSENEQFF | TGTGCCAGCAGTTCGCCTTCGGAGAATGAGCAGTTCTTC
TRBJ2-3 | TRBD2 | TRBV4-3 | . | CASSQGPRRGGQGTDTQYF | TGCGCCAGCAGCCAAGGCCCCCGGCGGGGGGGCCAGGGCACAGATACGCAGTATTTT
TRBJ2-7 | TRBD2 | TRBV7-2 | few | CASSFGTSGGAWTYEQYF | TGTGCCAGCAGCTTCGGGACTAGCGGGGGGGCCTGGACCTACGAGCAGTACTTC
TRBJ2-1 | . | TRBV12-3/TRBV12-4 | few | CASSLAGTIDGEQFF | TGTGCCAGCAGTTTAGCCGGGACAATAGACGGTGAGCAGTTCTTC
TRBJ2-3 | . | TRBV6-6 | . | CASRGEGHTDTQYF | TGTGCCAGCAGAGGCGAGGGGCACACAGATACGCAGTATTTT
TRBJ2-1 | . | TRBV9 | . | CASSVGWVGEQFF | TGTGCCAGCAGCGTAGGATGGGTAGGCGAGCAGTTCTTC
TRBJ2-1 | TRBD2 | TRBV3-1 | . | CASSQDRGTSGDNEQFF | TGTGCCAGCAGCCAAGATCGCGGAACTAGCGGAGACAATGAGCAGTTCTTC
TRBJ2-7 | TRBD1 | TRBV13 | few | CASSVGQNSYEQYF | TGTGCCAGCAGCGTGGGACAGAACTCCTACGAGCAGTACTTC
TRBJ2-4 | TRBD2 | TRBV7-2 | . | CASSFISGGGALGKNIQYF | TGTGCCAGCAGCTTCATTTCGGGCGGGGGGGCCTTAGGCAAAAACATTCAGTACTTC
TRBJ1-2 | . | TRBV5-1 | once | CASRNWDTSSYGYTF | TGCGCCAGCAGAAACTGGGACACCTCGTCTTATGGCTACACCTTC
TRBJ2-1 | . | TRBV21-1 | once | CASGKLGTSFLNEQFF | TGTGCCAGCGGAAAACTGGGGACTAGCTTTTTAAATGAGCAGTTCTTC
TRBJ2-1 | . | TRBV6-1 | . | CASTRDFDNEQFF | TGTGCCAGCACCCGGGACTTTGACAATGAGCAGTTCTTC
TRBJ2-5 | TRBD1 | TRBV5-1 | . | CASSLETGKETQYF | TGCGCCAGCAGCTTGGAGACAGGGAAAGAGACCCAGTACTTC
TRBJ2-1 | TRBD2 | TRBV15 | . | CATSGGLVTYNEQFF | TGTGCCACCAGCGGGGGACTAGTAACCTACAATGAGCAGTTCTTC
TRBJ2-7 | . | TRBV5-4 | . | CASSPGLLGLSYEQYF | TGTGCCAGCAGCCCCGGGCTACTAGGGCTCTCCTACGAGCAGTACTTC
TRBJ2-1 | TRBD2 | TRBV10-3 | few | CAISEGEGSYNEQFF | TGTGCCATCAGTGAGGGGGAGGGATCCTACAATGAGCAGTTCTTC
TRBJ2-7 | . | TRBV7-3 | . | CASSLRGQSYNEQYF | TGTGCCAGCAGCCTCCGTGGACAGAGCTACAATGAGCAGTACTTC
TRBJ2-4 | . | TRBV28 | . | CASSSPRVAKNIQYF | TGTGCCAGCAGTTCCCCGCGGGTCGCCAAAAACATTCAGTACTTC
TRBJ2-7 | TRBD2 | TRBV5-1 | . | CASSPGGGVDEQYF | TGCGCCAGCAGCCCCGGGGGAGGGGTGGACGAGCAGTACTTC
TRBJ1-1 | . | TRBV20-1 | . | CSARPGASTEAFF | TGCAGTGCTAGGCCGGGGGCGTCGACTGAAGCTTTCTTT
TRBJ1-6 | . | TRBV7-9 | once | CASSIGGDSPLHF | TGTGCCAGCAGCATAGGGGGAGATTCACCCCTCCACTTT
TRBJ2-7 | TRBD1 | TRBV5-5 | . | CASRQQGAPYNEQYF | TGTGCCAGCAGACAGCAGGGGGCTCCCTACAATGAGCAGTACTTC
TRBJ2-5 | TRBD1 | TRBV27 | . | CASRKGATYGQYF | TGTGCCAGCAGGAAGGGGGCCACCTACGGGCAGTACTTC
TRBJ2-1 | . | TRBV12-3/TRBV12-4 | few | CASSHRSLLVHIEQFF | TGTGCCAGCAGTCACCGGAGCTTGCTAGTTCATATTGAGCAGTTCTTC
TRBJ2-7 | . | TRBV11-2 | . | CVSSLEAGTPNLYEQYF | TGTGTCAGCAGCTTAGAGGCCGGGACCCCGAACCTATACGAGCAGTACTTC
TRBJ1-1 | . | TRBV5-6 | . | CASSLTRRDTEAFF | TGTGCCAGCAGCCTGACTCGCCGGGACACTGAAGCTTTCTTT
TRBJ2-4 | TRBD1 | TRBV7-6 | many | CASSSGQGADIQYF | TGTGCCAGCAGCTCCGGACAGGGGGCTGACATTCAGTACTTC
TRBJ2-6 | . | TRBV29-1 | . | CSVDDWGAGGANVLTF | TGCAGCGTTGACGATTGGGGAGCGGGCGGGGCCAACGTCCTGACTTTC
TRBJ2-3 | . | TRBV4-2 | . | CASSQAYAGTDTQYF | TGTGCCAGCAGCCAAGCTTATGCTGGCACAGATACGCAGTATTTT
TRBJ2-1 | . | TRBV7-9 | many | CASSLGLLNEQFF | TGTGCCAGCAGCTTAGGACTCCTGAATGAGCAGTTCTTC
TRBJ1-2 | . | TRBV7-2 | . | CASRGTGTLGYTF | TGTGCCAGCAGAGGAACAGGGACCCTCGGCTACACCTTC
TRBJ2-1 | . | TRBV6-1 | . | CASSVARGPYNEQFF | TGTGCCAGCAGTGTAGCGCGGGGCCCCTACAATGAGCAGTTCTTC